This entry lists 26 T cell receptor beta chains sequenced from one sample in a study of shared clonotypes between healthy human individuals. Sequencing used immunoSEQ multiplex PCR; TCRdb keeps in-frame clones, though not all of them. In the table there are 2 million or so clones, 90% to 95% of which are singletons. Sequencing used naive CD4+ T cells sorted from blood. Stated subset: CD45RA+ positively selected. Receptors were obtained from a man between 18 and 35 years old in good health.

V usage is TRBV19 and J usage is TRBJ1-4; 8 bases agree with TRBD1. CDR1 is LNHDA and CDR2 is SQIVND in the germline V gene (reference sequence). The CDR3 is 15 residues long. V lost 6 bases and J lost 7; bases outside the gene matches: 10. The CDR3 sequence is CASRRRTGSAEKLFF. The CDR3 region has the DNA TGTGCCAGTAGAAGGCGGACAGGGTCAGCTGAAAAACTGTTTTTT.

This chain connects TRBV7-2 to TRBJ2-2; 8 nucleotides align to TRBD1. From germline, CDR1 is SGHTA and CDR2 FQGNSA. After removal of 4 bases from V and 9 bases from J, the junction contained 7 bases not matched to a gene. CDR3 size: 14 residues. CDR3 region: CASSSGRGRRELFF. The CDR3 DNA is TGTGCCAGCAGCTCCGGCAGGGGGCGCCGGGAGCTGTTTTTT.

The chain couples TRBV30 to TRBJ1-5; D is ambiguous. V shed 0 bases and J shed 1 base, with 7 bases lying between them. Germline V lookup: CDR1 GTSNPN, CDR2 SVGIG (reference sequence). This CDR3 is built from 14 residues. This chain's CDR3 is CAWSVVQSNQPQHF. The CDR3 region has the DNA TGTGCCTGGAGTGTGGTACAGAGCAATCAGCCCCAGCATTTT.

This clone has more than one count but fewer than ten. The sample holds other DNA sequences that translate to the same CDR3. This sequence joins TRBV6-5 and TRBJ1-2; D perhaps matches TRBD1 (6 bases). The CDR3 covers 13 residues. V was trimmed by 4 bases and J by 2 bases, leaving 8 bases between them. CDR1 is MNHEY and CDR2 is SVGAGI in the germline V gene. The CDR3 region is CASSSTGNYGYTF. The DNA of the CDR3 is TGTGCCAGCAGTTCGACAGGCAACTATGGCTACACCTTC.

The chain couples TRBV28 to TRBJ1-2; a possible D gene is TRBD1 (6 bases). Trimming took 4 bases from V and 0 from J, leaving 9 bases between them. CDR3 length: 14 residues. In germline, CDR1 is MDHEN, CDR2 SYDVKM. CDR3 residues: CASSWGAANYGYTF. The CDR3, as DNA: TGTGCCAGCAGTTGGGGGGCAGCTAACTATGGCTACACCTTC.

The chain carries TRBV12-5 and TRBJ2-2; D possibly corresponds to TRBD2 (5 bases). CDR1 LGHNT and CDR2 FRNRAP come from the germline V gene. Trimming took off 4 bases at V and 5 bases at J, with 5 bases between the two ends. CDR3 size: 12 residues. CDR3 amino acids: CASGSGTGELFF. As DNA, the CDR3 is TGTGCTAGTGGTTCGGGGACCGGGGAGCTGTTTTTT. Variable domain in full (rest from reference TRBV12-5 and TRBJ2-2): DARVTQTPRHKVTEMGQEVTMRCQPILGHNTVFWYRQTMMQGLELLAYFRNRAPLDDSGMPKDRFSAEMPDATLATLKIQPSEPRDSAVYFCASGSGTGELFFGEGSRLTVL.

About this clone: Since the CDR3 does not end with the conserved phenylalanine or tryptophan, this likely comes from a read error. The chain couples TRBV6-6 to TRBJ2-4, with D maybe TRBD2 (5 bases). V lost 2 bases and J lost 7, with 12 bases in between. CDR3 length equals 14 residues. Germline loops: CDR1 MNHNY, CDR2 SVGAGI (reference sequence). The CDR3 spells CASSYQEADNIQYP. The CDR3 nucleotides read TGTGCCAGCAGTTACCAGGAGGCGGATAACATTCAGTACCCC.

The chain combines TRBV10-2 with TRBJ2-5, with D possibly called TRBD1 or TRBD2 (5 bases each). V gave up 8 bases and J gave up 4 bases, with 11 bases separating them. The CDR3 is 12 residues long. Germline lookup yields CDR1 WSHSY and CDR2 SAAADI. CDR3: CASGGGGETQYF. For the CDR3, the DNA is TGCGCCAGCGGTGGGGGTGGAGAGACCCAGTACTTC.

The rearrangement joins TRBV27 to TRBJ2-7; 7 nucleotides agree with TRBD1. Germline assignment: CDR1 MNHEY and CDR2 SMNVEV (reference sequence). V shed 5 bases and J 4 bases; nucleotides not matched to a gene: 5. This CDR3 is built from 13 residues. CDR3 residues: CASSTGQIYEQYF. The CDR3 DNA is TGTGCCAGCAGTACGGGACAGATATACGAGCAGTACTTC.

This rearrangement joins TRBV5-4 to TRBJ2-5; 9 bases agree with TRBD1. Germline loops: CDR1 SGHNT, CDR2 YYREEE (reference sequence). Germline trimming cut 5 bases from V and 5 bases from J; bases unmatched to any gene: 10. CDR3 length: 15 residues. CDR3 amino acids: CASRSGTGTEETQYF. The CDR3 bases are TGTGCCAGCAGGTCCGGGACAGGGACCGAGGAGACCCAGTACTTC.

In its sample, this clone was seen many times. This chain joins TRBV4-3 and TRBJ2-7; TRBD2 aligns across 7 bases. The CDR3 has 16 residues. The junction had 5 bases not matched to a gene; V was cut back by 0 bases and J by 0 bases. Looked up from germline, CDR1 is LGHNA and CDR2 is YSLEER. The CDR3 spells CASSQDRGLVSYEQYF. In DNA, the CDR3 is TGCGCCAGCAGCCAAGATAGAGGACTAGTCTCCTACGAGCAGTACTTC.

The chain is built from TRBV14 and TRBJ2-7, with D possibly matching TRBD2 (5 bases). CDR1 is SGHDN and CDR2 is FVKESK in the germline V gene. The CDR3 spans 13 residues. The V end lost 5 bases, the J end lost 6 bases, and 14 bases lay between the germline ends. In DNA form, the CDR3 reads TGTGCCAGCAGCGGGAGCGCTTTAACCGAGCAGTACTTC. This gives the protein CASSGSALTEQYF.

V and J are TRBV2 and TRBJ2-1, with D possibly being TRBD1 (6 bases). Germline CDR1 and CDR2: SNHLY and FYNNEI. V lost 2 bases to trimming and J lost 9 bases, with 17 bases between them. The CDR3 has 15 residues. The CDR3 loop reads CASSEFVGAPIEQFF. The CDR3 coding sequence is TGTGCCAGCAGTGAATTTGTGGGGGCCCCCATTGAGCAGTTCTTC.

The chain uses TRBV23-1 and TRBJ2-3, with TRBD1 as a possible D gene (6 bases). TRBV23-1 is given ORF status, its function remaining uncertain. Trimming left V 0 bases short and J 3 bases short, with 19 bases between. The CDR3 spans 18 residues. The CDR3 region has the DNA TGCGCCAGCAGTCAATCCACTTCCAGGGGTATGAAGACAGATACGCAGTATTTT. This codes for CASSQSTSRGMKTDTQYF.

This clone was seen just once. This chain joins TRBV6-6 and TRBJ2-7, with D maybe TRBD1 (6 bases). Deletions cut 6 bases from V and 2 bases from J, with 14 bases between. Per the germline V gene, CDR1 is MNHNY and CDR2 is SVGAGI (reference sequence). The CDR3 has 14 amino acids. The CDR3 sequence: CASRKGDTPYEQYF. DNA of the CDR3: TGTGCCAGCAGAAAAGGGGACACCCCCTACGAGCAGTACTTC.

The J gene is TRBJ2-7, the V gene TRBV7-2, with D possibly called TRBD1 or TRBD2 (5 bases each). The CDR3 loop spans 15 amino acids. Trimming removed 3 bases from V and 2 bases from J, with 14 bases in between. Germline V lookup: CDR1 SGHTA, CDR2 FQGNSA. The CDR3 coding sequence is TGTGCCAGCAGCTTCACTGGGGGTTTCACCTACGAGCAGTACTTC. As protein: CASSFTGGFTYEQYF.

DNA of the CDR3: TGCGCCAGCAGCTTTACAGGGGCAACTAATGAAAAACTGTTTTTT. It translates to CASSFTGATNEKLFF. The rearrangement joins TRBV5-1 to TRBJ1-4; TRBD1 matches at 7 bases. The CDR3 length is 15 residues. Trimming took 2 bases from V and 0 from J; bases not matched to a gene: 1. From germline, CDR1 is SGHRS and CDR2 YFSETQ.

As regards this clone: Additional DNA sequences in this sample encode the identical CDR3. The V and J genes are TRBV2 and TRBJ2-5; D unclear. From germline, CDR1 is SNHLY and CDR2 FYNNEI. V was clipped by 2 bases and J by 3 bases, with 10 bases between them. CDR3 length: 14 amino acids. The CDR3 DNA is TGTGCCAGCAGTGAACGAACGGTAAAAGAGACCCAGTACTTC. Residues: CASSERTVKETQYF.

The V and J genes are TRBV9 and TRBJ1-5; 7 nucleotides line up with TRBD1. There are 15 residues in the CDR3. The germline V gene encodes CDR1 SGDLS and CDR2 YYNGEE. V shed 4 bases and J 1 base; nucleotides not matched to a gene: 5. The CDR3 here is CASSSGTASNQPQHF. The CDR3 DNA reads TGTGCCAGCAGCTCCGGGACAGCAAGCAATCAGCCCCAGCATTTT.

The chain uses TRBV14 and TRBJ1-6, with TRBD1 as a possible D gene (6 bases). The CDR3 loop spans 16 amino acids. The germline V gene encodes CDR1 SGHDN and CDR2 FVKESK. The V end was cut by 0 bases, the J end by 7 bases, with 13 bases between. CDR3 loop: CASSQDQTGTNSPLHF. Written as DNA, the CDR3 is TGTGCCAGCAGCCAAGATCAGACAGGAACCAATTCACCCCTCCACTTT. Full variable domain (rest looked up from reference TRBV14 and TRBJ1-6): EAGVTQFPSHSVIEKGQTVTLRCDPISGHDNLYWYRRVMGKEIKFLLHFVKESKQDESGMPNNRFLAERTGGTYSTLKVQPAELEDSGVYFCASSQDQTGTNSPLHFGNGTRLTVT.

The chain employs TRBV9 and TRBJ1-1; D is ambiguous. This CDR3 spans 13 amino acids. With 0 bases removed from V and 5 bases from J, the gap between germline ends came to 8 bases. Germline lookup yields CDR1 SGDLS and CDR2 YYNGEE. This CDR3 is CASSVGWITEAFF. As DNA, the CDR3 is TGTGCCAGCAGCGTAGGATGGATAACTGAAGCTTTCTTT.

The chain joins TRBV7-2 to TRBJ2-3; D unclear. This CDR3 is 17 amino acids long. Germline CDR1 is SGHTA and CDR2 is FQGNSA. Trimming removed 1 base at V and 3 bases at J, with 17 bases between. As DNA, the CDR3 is TGTGCCAGCAGCTTAGTCGCGGCCCGGTGGGAAACAGATACGCAGTATTTT. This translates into CASSLVAARWETDTQYF.

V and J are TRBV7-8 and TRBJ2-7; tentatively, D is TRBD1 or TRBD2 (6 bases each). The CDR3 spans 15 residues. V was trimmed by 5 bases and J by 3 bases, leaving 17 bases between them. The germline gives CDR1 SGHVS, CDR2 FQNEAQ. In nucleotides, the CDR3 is TGTGCCAGCAGCCCACGAGGGGGGCTCAGCTACGAGCAGTACTTC. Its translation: CASSPRGGLSYEQYF.

The CDR3 DNA reads TGTGCCTGGAATCACAGGGCAGGGGGCACAGATACGCAGTATTTT. It yields the protein CAWNHRAGGTDTQYF. The genes are TRBV30 and TRBJ2-3; TRBD1 is a possible D gene (6 bases). From germline, CDR1 is GTSNPN and CDR2 SVGIG (reference sequence). The germline V and J ends were trimmed by 4 bases and 1 base, with 15 bases remaining between them. The CDR3 covers 15 residues. The complete variable domain, with remaining parts taken from reference TRBV30 and TRBJ2-3, reads SQTIHQWPATLVQPVGSPLSLECTVEGTSNPNLYWYRQAAGRGLQLLFYSVGIGQISSEVPQNLSASRPQDRQFILSSKKLLLSDSGFYLCAWNHRAGGTDTQYFGPGTRLTVL.

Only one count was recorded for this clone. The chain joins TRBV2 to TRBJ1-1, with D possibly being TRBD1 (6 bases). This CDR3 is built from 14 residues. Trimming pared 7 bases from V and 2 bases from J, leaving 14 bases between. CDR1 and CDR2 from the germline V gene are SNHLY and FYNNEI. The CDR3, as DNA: TGTGCCAGCATCTTCCAGGGGCTAAACACTGAAGCTTTCTTT. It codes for CASIFQGLNTEAFF.

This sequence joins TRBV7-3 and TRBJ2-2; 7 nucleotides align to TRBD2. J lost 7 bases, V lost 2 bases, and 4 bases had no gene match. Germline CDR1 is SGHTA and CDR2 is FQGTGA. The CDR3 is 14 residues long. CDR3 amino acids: CASSLELAIGELFF. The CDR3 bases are TGTGCCAGCAGCTTAGAACTAGCGATCGGGGAGCTGTTTTTT.